What follows are 14 T cell receptor beta chains derived from one specimen sequenced in a study of T cells in localized non-small cell lung cancer. TCRdb's copy holds only in-frame clones and misses some; the assay was immunoSEQ multiplex PCR. The repertoire has over 20,000 clones, around nine tenths of them found once; the top ten carry approximately 2.9%. Sequenced here: peripheral blood, sampled before any cancer treatment. The receptors shown here come from a woman aged 35 to 70 with stage I lung adenocarcinoma.

J is TRBJ2-7 and V is TRBV28, with TRBD1 matching 10 bases. J was trimmed by 0 bases and V by 8 bases; bases with no gene match: 13. The CDR3 covers 17 residues. Germline lookup yields CDR1 MDHEN and CDR2 SYDVKM. In DNA, the CDR3 is TGTGCCAGCTTCCGAGGGACATGGGACAGGGGCTCCTACGAGCAGTACTTC. Translation: CASFRGTWDRGSYEQYF.

The V and J genes are TRBV6-1 and TRBJ2-5, with D perhaps matching TRBD1 or TRBD2 (5 bases each). CDR1 MNHNS and CDR2 SASEGT come from the germline V gene. The CDR3 covers 14 residues. The germline V and J ends were trimmed by 4 bases and 1 base, with 10 bases remaining between them. The CDR3 here is CASSVLGTQETQYF. CDR3 DNA sequence: TGTGCCAGCAGTGTCCTCGGGACCCAAGAGACCCAGTACTTC.

This chain uses TRBV18 with TRBJ2-7; D is uncertain. The length of the CDR3 is 14 residues. With 2 bases removed from V and 0 bases from J, the gap between germline ends came to 8 bases. Germline-derived CDR1 and CDR2 are KGHSH and LQKENI. The CDR3 here is CASSPIQTSYEQYF. CDR3 DNA: TGTGCCAGCTCACCAATCCAGACCTCCTACGAGCAGTACTTC. The full variable domain, in which reference TRBV18 and TRBJ2-7 provide the parts outside the CDR3, is NAGVMQNPRHLVRRRGQEARLRCSPMKGHSHVYWYRQLPEEGLKFMVYLQKENIIDESGMPKERFSAEFPKEGPSILRIQQVVRGDSAAYFCASSPIQTSYEQYFGPGTRLTVT.

The gene calls are TRBV29-1 and TRBJ1-5, with TRBD1 as a possible D gene (5 bases). This CDR3 contains 13 residues. Per germline, CDR1 SQVTM and CDR2 ANQGSEA. Trimming pared 4 bases from V and 1 base from J, leaving 8 bases between. Here the CDR3 DNA reads TGCAGCGTTGGGGGGGGGAGCAATCAGCCCCAGCATTTT. Residues: CSVGGGSNQPQHF.

The genes are TRBV28 and TRBJ2-7; TRBD1 is a possible D gene (5 bases). CDR1 and CDR2 from the germline V gene are MDHEN and SYDVKM. Trimming took 4 bases from V and 1 from J, leaving 5 bases between them. The length of the CDR3 is 12 residues. The CDR3 loop reads CASSWTSYEQYF. The CDR3 nucleotides are TGTGCCAGCAGTTGGACATCCTACGAGCAGTACTTC.

The J gene is TRBJ1-5, the V gene TRBV10-2, with D tentatively TRBD1 (6 bases). Germline V gene lookup returns CDR1 WSHSY and CDR2 SAAADI. The CDR3 has 14 residues. V dropped 5 bases and J dropped 1 base, with 9 bases sitting between them. CDR3 nucleotide sequence: TGCGCCAGCAGTCCAACAGGGAGCAATCAGCCCCAGCATTTT. Encoded protein: CASSPTGSNQPQHF.

This chain links TRBV4-1 with TRBJ2-3; 12 nucleotides match TRBD1. The germline CDR1 and CDR2 sequences are MGHRA and YSYEKL. With V trimmed by 2 bases and J by 6 bases, 9 bases remained unmatched. There are 17 residues in the CDR3. CDR3 nucleotide sequence: TGCGCCAGCAGCCAACCCTACGGGGGGACAGGGGGCGATACGCAGTATTTT. Its protein is CASSQPYGGTGGDTQYF.

The chain joins TRBV19 to TRBJ2-4; tentatively, D is TRBD2 (6 bases). V lost 7 bases and J lost 2, with 15 bases in between. Per germline, CDR1 LNHDA and CDR2 SQIVND (reference sequence). CDR3 length equals 15 residues. The DNA for the CDR3 is TGTGCCAGTACGGCGGGAAGTGGAACCAAAAACATTCAGTACTTC. Translating it yields CASTAGSGTKNIQYF.

This clone has just one count. The V call is TRBV2, the J call TRBJ1-1; D is possibly TRBD1 (5 bases). The CDR3 is made up of 13 amino acids. Per the germline V gene, CDR1 is SNHLY and CDR2 is FYNNEI. Trimming stripped 6 bases from V and 5 bases from J, with 13 bases between. The CDR3 bases are TGTGCCAGCAGAGCGCAGGGAGGGACTGAAGCTTTCTTT. Translation: CASRAQGGTEAFF.

J is TRBJ2-2 and V is TRBV6-4; D is perhaps TRBD2 (6 bases). The CDR3 covers 16 residues. The ends were cut back, 2 bases at V and 2 bases at J, with 12 bases in the middle. Per the germline V gene, CDR1 is MRHNA and CDR2 is SNTAGT. In DNA, the CDR3 is TGTGCCAGCAGTGACCCCGGGACTTCTAACACCGGGGAGCTGTTTTTT. This gives the protein CASSDPGTSNTGELFF.

V usage is TRBV19 and J usage is TRBJ1-1, with D maybe TRBD1 (5 bases). V lost 7 bases and J lost 1, with 7 bases in between. There are 12 residues in the CDR3. Germline-derived CDR1 and CDR2 are LNHDA and SQIVND (reference sequence). For the CDR3, the DNA is TGTGCCAGTATGGGGGGGAACACTGAAGCTTTCTTT. It yields the protein CASMGGNTEAFF.

CDR3 sequence: CASRTAPASQETQYF. CDR3 nucleotide sequence: TGCGCCAGCAGAACAGCCCCGGCGAGCCAAGAGACCCAGTACTTC. The chain joins TRBV5-1 to TRBJ2-5; no definite D call. In germline, CDR1 is SGHRS, CDR2 YFSETQ. V lost 5 bases and J 1 base, leaving 15 bases between the germline ends. This CDR3 has 15 amino acids.

The V gene is TRBV19, the J gene TRBJ2-3; D is perhaps TRBD1 or TRBD2 (5 bases each). V was cut by 5 bases and J by 3 bases, with 12 bases left in between. The germline gives CDR1 LNHDA, CDR2 SQIVND (reference sequence). The CDR3 is 14 residues long. The chain's CDR3 is CASSPGPITDTQYF. The CDR3 nucleotides are TGTGCCAGTAGTCCGGGACCCATTACAGATACGCAGTATTTT.

This chain uses TRBV5-1 with TRBJ2-5; weak D call: TRBD1 (5 bases). The CDR3 sequence is 16 residues long. Trimming shortened V by 0 bases and J by 1 base, and 13 bases separated the two germline ends. CDR1 is SGHRS and CDR2 is YFSETQ in the germline V gene. The CDR3 loop reads CASSLEGSSGQETQYF. DNA of the CDR3: TGCGCCAGCAGCTTGGAGGGGTCGTCGGGCCAAGAGACCCAGTACTTC.